This T cell receptor beta chain was recorded in a study of blood T cell repertoires in COVID-19. Whole-study context: Nucleic acid was either cDNA or gDNA, and it came from T cells, B-cell-depleted T cells, or PBMCs.

As processed by the authors: Counts of nucleated cells, estimated from reference gene primer amplification, were obtained. The protocol was immunoSEQ multiplex PCR, while the TCRdb copy is restricted to in-frame clones and leaves out a portion. V and J calls and clone size are copied from that table; D and trimming were computed from the DNA. The data show roughly 190,000 clones, 70% to 80% seen once. This clone was recorded only once. The sequence derives from a woman in her forties or fifties with active or convalescent COVID-19. Material for sequencing was peripheral blood.

The CDR3: CASGLTQPSTDTQYF. CDR3 nucleotides: TGTGCCAGCGGTTTGACACAACCTAGCACAGATACGCAGTATTTT. This chain connects TRBV6-2 or TRBV6-3 to TRBJ2-3; no clear D. Trimming removed 8 bases at V and 0 bases at J, with 15 bases between. This CDR3 spans 15 amino acids. Germline CDR1 and CDR2: MNHEY and SVGEGT.